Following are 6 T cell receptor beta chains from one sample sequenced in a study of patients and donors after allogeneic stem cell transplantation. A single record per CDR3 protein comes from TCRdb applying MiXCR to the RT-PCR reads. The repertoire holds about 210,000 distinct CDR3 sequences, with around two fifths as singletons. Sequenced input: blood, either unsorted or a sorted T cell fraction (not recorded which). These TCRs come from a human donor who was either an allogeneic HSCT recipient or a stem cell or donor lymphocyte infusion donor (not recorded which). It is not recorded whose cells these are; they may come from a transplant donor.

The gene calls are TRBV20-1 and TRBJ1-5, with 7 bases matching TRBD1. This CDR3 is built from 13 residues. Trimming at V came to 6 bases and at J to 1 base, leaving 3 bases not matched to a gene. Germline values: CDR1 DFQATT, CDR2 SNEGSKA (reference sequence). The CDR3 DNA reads TGCAGTGCGATACAGGGGAGCAATCAGCCCCAGCATTTT. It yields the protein CSAIQGSNQPQHF.

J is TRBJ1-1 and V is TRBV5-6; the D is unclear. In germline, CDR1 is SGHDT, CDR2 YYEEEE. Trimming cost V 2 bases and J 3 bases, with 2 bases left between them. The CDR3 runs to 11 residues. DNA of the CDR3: TGTGCCAGCAGCTTCCACACTGAAGCTTTCTTT. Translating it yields CASSFHTEAFF.

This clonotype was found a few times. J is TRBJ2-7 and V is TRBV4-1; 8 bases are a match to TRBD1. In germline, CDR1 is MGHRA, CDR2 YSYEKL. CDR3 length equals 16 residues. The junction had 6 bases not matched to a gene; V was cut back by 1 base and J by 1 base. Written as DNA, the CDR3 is TGCGCCAGCAGCCAAGGTCCGGGACAGGTGTCCTACGAGCAGTACTTC. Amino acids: CASSQGPGQVSYEQYF.

In nucleotides, the CDR3 is TGCGCCAGCAGCTTGGGGACAGGCCCCTATGGCTACACCTTC. The encoded protein is CASSLGTGPYGYTF. J is TRBJ1-2 and V is TRBV5-1; 7 nucleotides agree with TRBD1. The V and J ends lost 0 bases and 4 bases, in that order; junction bases with no gene match: 3. This CDR3 comprises 14 residues. Germline V lookup: CDR1 SGHRS, CDR2 YFSETQ.

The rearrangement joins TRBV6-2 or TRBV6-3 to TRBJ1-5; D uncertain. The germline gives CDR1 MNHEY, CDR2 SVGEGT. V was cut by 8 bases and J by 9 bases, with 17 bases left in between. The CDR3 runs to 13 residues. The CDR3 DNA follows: TGTGCCAGCGGCCCCGGATCGTGGCGGCCCCAGCATTTT. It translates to CASGPGSWRPQHF.

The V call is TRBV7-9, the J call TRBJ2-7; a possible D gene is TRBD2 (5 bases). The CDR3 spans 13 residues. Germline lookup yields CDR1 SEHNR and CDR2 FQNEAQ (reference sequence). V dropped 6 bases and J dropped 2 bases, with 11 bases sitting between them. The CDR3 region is CASREDSPYEQYF. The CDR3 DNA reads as TGTGCCAGCAGAGAGGACTCCCCCTACGAGCAGTACTTC. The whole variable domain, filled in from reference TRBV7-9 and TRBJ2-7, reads DTGVSQNPRHKITKRGQNVTFRCDPISEHNRLYWYRQTLGQGPEFLTYFQNEAQLEKSRLLSDRFSAERPKGSFSTLEIQRTEQGDSAMYLCASREDSPYEQYFGPGTRLTVT.